The subject of this entry is one TCR beta chain. This sample is drawn from a study of blood T cell repertoires in COVID-19. Looking at the study overall: Specimens from acute and convalescent COVID-19 originated in the United States, Italy and Spain. The analysed material was cDNA or gDNA that came from T cells, B-cell-depleted T cells, or PBMCs.

V lost 0 bases and J 9 bases, leaving 12 bases between the germline ends. This CDR3 spans 14 amino acids. Germline loops: CDR1 LGHNA, CDR2 YNFKEQ. Using immunoSEQ multiplex PCR, the repertoire was profiled, and TCRdb retains in-frame clones only, with some absent. The sample has 130,000 to 150,000 clones; more than 75% are singletons. Sequenced material: peripheral blood. The chain uses TRBV4-2 and TRBJ2-1, with TRBD1 as a possible D gene (5 bases). The TCR originated in a man aged 60 to 75 with active or convalescent COVID-19. DNA of the CDR3: TGTGCCAGCAGCCAAGATGAAGGAGACAGTGAGCAGTTCTTC. Protein sequence: CASSQDEGDSEQFF.